Listed below are T cell receptor beta chains from one sample, sequenced in a study of regulatory dendritic cells for organ transplantation. Only in-frame clones appear in the TCRdb table, and some are missing; sequencing was by immunoSEQ multiplex PCR. The sample lists 22,000 or so clones; about 70% were seen once. The source material was memory CD4+ T cells from blood. These receptors were obtained from a human donor in good health. CDR3s include the opening cysteine and the closing phenylalanine or tryptophan.

v_call | cdr3_aa
TRBV5-1 | CASSLEQGYMDF
TRBV5-1 | CASSPGQGKEKLFF
TRBV29-1 | CSVDTGGRSGANVLTF
TRBV29-1 | CSVESGQERNTIYF
TRBV5-4 | CASSLTGGISGANVLTF
TRBV6-1 | CASSAIPGLAGNDEQFF
TRBV5-6 | CASSSTGQGNEKLFF
TRBV6-1 | CASSIQTAPQETQYF
TRBV14 | CASSQFRDRGRSPLHF
TRBV6-1 | CASSGWTGGDYGYTF
TRBV11-3 | CASSLETGEGTYEQYF
TRBV5-1 | CASSLDRDGEKLFF
TRBV9 | CASSAMTSGGTDTQYF
TRBV5-6 | CASSLYRASQPQHF
TRBV7-2 | CASSQGQDSLGRTQYF
TRBV6-1 | CASLTGGSGANVLTF
TRBV25-1 | CASISPEGGDYGYTF
TRBV21-1 | CASSVRCSYEQYF
TRBV5-6 | CASSLEQTDYTF
TRBV5-4 | CASSLAGTAGGETQYF
TRBV6-4 | CASSDSGGDYNEQFF
TRBV7-2 | CASTSSGGRDTQYF
TRBV7-9 | CASSLTGLNSPLHF
TRBV5-1 | CASSLDTGVNQPQHF
TRBV5-1 | CASSLAASGVREQFF
TRBV19 | CASSMRGRNTEAFF
TRBV5-6 | CASSIVTGAIQGYTF
TRBV5-4 | CASSVGLAGGHYNDRQFF
TRBV9 | CASSVGLAGGAYNEQFF
TRBV7-6 | CASSPRPSGGNTGELFF
TRBV7-2 | CASSLDGGTDTQYF
TRBV5-7 | CASSPYRGRDEQYF
TRBV5-1 | CASSLAQINGGRTDTQYF
TRBV7-6 | CASSSTSLGETQYF
TRBV18 | CASSPTSRGTGELFF
TRBV6-4 | CASTPNPGNTEAFF
TRBV10-3 | CAISTRGGEDTQYF
TRBV11-2 | CASSTSRASGNTGELFF
TRBV7-2 | CASSPQRTGVSEKLFF
TRBV6-1 | CATSLTYTDTQYF
TRBV4-1 | CASSQGRQGGQLDEQFF
TRBV6-1 | CASGPETYQPQHF
TRBV7-2 | CASSPGRGSYEQYF
TRBV4-1 | CASSQGLRDSNYGYTF
TRBV5-1 | CASSLVPGDMTDTQYF
TRBV6-5 | CASSYEGRGGIYEQFF
TRBV5-6 | CASSRPRDSANSPLHF
TRBV5-1 | CASSPGLDHSTDTQYF
TRBV7-2 | CASSDRREAFF
TRBV5-1 | CASSLEGGDGSPLHF
TRBV7-9 | CASSSGRGATNEKLFF
TRBV6-6 | CASSSVGGLAYGYTF
TRBV6-6 | CASLTGGAEAFF